The clone carrying this T cell receptor beta chain was observed a handful of times. The data are from a study of blood T cell repertoires in COVID-19. Study-wide context: Acute and convalescent COVID-19 specimens originated in the United States, Italy and Spain. Sources were T cells, B-cell-depleted T cells, or PBMCs; the material itself was cDNA or gDNA.

The germline V gene has CDR1 MNHEY and CDR2 SVGAGI. The CDR3 loop spans 13 amino acids. Trimming removed 6 bases from V and 4 bases from J, with 9 bases in between. Under the authors' procedure: Cell counts per sample came from amplifying reference gene primers. Only in-frame clones appear in the TCRdb table, and some are missing; sequencing was by immunoSEQ multiplex PCR. That table furnishes V, J and clone size, whereas the DNA furnished D and trimming. This sample has 310,000 or so clones, with more than 85% found just once. What was sequenced was peripheral blood. This TCR was recovered from a man aged 65-85 years with acute or convalescent COVID-19. The rearrangement uses TRBV6-5 and TRBJ1-4; D unclear. As DNA, the CDR3 is TGTGCCAGCAGATCCCAGGTTAATGAAAAACTGTTTTTT. Translation gives CASRSQVNEKLFF.